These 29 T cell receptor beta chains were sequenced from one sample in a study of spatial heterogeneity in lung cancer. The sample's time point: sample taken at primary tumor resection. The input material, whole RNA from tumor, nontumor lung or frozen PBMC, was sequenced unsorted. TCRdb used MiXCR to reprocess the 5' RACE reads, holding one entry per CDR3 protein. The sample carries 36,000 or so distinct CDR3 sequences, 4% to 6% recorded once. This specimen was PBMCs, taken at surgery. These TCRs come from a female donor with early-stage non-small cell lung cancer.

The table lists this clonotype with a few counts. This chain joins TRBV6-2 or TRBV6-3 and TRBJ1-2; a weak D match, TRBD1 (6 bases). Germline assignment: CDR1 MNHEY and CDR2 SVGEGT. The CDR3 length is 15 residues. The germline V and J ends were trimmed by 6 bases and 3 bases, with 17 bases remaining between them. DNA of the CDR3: TGTGCCAGCAGCGACTTACGGGGGGCCGACTATGGCTACACCTTC. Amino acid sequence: CASSDLRGADYGYTF.

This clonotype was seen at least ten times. The chain's CDR3 is CASSITGNTEAFF. The DNA of the CDR3 is TGTGCCAGCAGTATAACAGGGAACACTGAAGCTTTCTTT. V and J are TRBV28 and TRBJ1-1; D perhaps matches TRBD1 (5 bases). CDR1 is MDHEN, CDR2 SYDVKM, per germline. The CDR3 covers 13 residues. Trimming took 5 bases from V and 1 from J, leaving 8 bases between them.

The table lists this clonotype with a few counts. The CDR3 region has the DNA TGTGCCAGCTCACCACCGCCAGGGAGTAACTATGGCTACACCTTC. Residues: CASSPPPGSNYGYTF. This sequence joins TRBV18 and TRBJ1-2; D may be TRBD1 (5 bases). Trimming left V 0 bases short and J 1 base short, with 9 bases between. This CDR3 is built from 15 residues. Germline values: CDR1 KGHSH, CDR2 LQKENI.

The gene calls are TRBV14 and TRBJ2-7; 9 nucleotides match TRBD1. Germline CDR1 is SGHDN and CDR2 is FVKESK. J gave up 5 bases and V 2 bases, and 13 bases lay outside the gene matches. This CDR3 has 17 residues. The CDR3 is CASSQWTGAGADDEQYF. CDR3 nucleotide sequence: TGTGCCAGCAGCCAATGGACAGGGGCGGGAGCTGACGACGAGCAGTACTTC.

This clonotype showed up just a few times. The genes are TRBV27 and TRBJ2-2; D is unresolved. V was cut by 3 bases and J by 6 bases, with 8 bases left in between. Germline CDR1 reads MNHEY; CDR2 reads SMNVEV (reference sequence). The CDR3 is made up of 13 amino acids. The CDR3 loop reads CASSFWAAGELFF. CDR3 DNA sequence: TGTGCCAGCAGTTTTTGGGCCGCCGGGGAGCTGTTTTTT.

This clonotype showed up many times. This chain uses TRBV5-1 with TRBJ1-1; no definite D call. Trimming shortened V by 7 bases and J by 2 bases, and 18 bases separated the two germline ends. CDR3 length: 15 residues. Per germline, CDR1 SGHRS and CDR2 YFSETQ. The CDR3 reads CASSSAAIGNTEAFF. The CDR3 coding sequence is TGCGCCAGCTCCTCGGCGGCCATAGGAAACACTGAAGCTTTCTTT.

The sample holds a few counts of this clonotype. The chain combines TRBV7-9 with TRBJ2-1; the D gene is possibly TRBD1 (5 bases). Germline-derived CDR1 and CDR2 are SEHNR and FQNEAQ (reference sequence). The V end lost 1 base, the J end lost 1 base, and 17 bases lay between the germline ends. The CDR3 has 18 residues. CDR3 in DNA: TGTGCCAGCAGCTTAGTTCGGTCAGGGCACCTATCCTACAATGAGCAGTTCTTC. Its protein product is CASSLVRSGHLSYNEQFF. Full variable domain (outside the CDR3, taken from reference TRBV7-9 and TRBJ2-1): DTGVSQNPRHKITKRGQNVTFRCDPISEHNRLYWYRQTLGQGPEFLTYFQNEAQLEKSRLLSDRFSAERPKGSFSTLEIQRTEQGDSAMYLCASSLVRSGHLSYNEQFFGPGTRLTVL.

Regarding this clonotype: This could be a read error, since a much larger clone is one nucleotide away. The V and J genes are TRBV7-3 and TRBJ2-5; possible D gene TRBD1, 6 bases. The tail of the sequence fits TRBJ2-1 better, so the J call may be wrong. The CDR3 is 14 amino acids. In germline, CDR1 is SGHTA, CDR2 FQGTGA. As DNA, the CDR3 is TGTGCCAGCAGCCGTTCCGGGACAAGGGAGACCCAGTTCTTC. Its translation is CASSRSGTRETQFF.

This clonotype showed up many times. CDR3 in DNA: TGTGCCAGCAGCGGACAGGGGGGCTCTGGAAACACCATATATTTT. Encoded protein: CASSGQGGSGNTIYF. The rearrangement links TRBV7-9 to TRBJ1-3, with 10 bases matching TRBD1. This CDR3 has 15 residues. V shed 5 bases, J shed 0 bases, and the junction held 1 base outside the gene matches. Germline CDR1 reads SEHNR; CDR2 reads FQNEAQ (reference sequence).

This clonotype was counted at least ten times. CDR3 DNA sequence: TGCGCCAGCAGCTTGGCCCCTTACATGGGATCCCCAATCGGCCAGTACTTC. Its protein product is CASSLAPYMGSPIGQYF. J is TRBJ2-5 and V is TRBV5-1; D gene unclear. The CDR3 runs 17 residues. CDR1 SGHRS and CDR2 YFSETQ come from the germline V gene. V was pared by 0 bases and J by 10 bases, with 25 bases between.

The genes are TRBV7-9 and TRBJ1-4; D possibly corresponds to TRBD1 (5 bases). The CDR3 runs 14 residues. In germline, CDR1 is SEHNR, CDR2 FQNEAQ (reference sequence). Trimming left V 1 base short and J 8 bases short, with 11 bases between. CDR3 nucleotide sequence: TGTGCCAGCAGCTTAGGCGAGAGGGACGAAAAACTGTTTTTT. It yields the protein CASSLGERDEKLFF.

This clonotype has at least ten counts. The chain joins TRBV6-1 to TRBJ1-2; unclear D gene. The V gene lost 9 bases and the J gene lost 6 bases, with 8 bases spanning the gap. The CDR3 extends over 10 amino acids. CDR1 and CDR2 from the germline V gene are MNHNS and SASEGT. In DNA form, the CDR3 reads TGTGCCAGGGGGAAGGATGGCTACACCTTC. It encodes CARGKDGYTF.

Here the CDR3 reads CASPGTWTDTQYF. The CDR3 DNA reads as TGTGCCAGCCCCGGGACTTGGACAGATACGCAGTATTTT. The rearrangement joins TRBV6-2 or TRBV6-3 to TRBJ2-3; a possible D gene is TRBD2 (6 bases). Germline V gene lookup returns CDR1 MNHEY and CDR2 SVGEGT. The CDR3 is made up of 13 amino acids. V lost 8 bases and J 3 bases, leaving 12 bases between the germline ends.

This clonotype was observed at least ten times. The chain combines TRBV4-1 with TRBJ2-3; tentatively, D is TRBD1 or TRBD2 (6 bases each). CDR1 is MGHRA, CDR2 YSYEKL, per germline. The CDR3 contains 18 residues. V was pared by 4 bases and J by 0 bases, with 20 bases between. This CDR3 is CASSPQRGVILSTDTQYF. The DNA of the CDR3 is TGCGCCAGCAGCCCACAAAGGGGGGTAATACTGAGCACAGATACGCAGTATTTT.

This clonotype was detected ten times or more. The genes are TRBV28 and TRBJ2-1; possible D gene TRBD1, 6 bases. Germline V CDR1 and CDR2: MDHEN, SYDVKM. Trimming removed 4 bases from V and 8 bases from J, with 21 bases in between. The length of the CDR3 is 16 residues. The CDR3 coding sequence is TGTGCCAGCAGTTCCATGAGACAGGCGGCGCGGGATGAGCAGTTCTTC. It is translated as CASSSMRQAARDEQFF.

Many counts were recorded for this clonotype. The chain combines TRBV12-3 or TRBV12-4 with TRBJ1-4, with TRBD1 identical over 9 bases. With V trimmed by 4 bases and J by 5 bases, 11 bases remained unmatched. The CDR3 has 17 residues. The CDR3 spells CASSSEGADRGNEKLFF. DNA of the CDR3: TGTGCCAGCAGTTCCGAGGGAGCGGACAGGGGAAATGAAAAACTGTTTTTT.

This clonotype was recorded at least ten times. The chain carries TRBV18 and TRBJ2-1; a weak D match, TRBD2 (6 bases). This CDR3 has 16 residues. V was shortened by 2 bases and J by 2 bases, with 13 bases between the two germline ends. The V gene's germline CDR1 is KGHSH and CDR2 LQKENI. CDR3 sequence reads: CASSPRDGSPYNEQFF. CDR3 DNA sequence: TGTGCCAGCTCACCAAGGGACGGGAGTCCCTACAATGAGCAGTTCTTC.

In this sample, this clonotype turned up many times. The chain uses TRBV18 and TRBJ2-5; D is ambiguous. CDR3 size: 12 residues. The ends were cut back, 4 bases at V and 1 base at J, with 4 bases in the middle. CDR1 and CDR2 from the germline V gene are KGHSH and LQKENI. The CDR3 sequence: CASSRIQETQYF. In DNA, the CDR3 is TGTGCCAGCTCACGGATCCAAGAGACCCAGTACTTC.

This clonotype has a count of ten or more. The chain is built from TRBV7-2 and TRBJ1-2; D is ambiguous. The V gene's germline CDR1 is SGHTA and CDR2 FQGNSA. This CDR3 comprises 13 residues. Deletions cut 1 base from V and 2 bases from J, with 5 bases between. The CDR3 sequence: CASSLGLNYGYTF. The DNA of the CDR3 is TGTGCCAGCAGCTTAGGACTGAACTATGGCTACACCTTC.

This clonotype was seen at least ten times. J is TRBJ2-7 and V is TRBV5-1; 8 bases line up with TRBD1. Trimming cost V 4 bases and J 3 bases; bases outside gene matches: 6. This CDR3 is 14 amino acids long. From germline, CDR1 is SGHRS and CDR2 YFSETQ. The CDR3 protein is CASSPRTGNYEQYF. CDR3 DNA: TGCGCCAGCAGCCCTCGGACAGGGAACTACGAGCAGTACTTC. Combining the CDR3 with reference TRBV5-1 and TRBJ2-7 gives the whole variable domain KAGVTQTPRYLIKTRGQQVTLSCSPISGHRSVSWYQQTPGQGLQFLFEYFSETQRNKGNFPGRFSGRQFSNSRSEMNVSTLELGDSALYLCASSPRTGNYEQYFGPGTRLTVT.

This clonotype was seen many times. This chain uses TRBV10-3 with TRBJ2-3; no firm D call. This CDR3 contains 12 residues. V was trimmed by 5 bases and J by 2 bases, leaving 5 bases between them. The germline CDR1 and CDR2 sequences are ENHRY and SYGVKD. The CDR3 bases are TGTGCCATCAGTAGTTCCACAGATACGCAGTATTTT. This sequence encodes CAISSSTDTQYF.

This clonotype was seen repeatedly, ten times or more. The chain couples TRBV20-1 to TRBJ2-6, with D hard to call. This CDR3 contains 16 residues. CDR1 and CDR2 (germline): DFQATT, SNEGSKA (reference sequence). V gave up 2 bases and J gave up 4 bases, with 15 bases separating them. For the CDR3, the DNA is TGCAGTGCTAGAAAAGGGCCGGCCATCGGGGCCAACGTCCTGACTTTC. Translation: CSARKGPAIGANVLTF.

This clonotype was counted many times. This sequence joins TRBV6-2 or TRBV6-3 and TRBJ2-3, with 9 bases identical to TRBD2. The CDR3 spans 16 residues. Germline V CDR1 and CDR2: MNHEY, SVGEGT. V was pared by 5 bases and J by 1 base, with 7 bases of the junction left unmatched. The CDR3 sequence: CASSADSGSGTDTQYF. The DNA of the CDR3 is TGTGCCAGCAGTGCCGATAGCGGGAGTGGCACAGATACGCAGTATTTT.

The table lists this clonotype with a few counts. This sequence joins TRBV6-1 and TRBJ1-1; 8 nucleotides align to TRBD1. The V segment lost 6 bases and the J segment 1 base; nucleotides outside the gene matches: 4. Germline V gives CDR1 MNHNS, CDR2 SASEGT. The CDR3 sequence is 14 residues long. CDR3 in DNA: TGTGCCAGCAGACACAGGGGGGGGAACACTGAAGCTTTCTTT. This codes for CASRHRGGNTEAFF.

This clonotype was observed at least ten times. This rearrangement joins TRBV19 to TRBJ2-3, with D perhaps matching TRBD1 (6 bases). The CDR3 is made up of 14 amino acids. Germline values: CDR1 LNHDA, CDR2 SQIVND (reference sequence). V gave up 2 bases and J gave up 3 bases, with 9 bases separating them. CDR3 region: CASSIQGRTDTQYF. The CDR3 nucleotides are TGTGCCAGTAGTATACAGGGGCGAACAGATACGCAGTATTTT. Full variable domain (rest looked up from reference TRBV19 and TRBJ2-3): DGGITQSPKYLFRKEGQNVTLSCEQNLNHDAMYWYRQDPGQGLRLIYYSQIVNDFQKGDIAEGYSVSREKKESFPLTVTSAQKNPTAFYLCASSIQGRTDTQYFGPGTRLTVL.

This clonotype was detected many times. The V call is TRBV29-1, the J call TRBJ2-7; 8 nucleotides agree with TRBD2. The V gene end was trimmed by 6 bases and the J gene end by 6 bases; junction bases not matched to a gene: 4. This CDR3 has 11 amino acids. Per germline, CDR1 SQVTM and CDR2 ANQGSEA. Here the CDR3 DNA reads TGCAGCGTCTCACGGGGGGGCGAGCAGTACTTC. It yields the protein CSVSRGGEQYF.

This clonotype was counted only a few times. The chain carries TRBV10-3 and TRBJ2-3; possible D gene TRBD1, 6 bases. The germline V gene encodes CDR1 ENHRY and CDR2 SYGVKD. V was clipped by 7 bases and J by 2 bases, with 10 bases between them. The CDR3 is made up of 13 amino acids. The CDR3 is CAIKGTSTDTQYF. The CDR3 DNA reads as TGTGCCATCAAAGGGACATCCACAGATACGCAGTATTTT.

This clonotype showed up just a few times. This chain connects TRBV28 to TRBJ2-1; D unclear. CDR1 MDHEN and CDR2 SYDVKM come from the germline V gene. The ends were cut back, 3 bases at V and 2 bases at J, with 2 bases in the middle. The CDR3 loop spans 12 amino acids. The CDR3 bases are TGTGCCAGCAGTTTGCCCTACAATGAGCAGTTCTTC. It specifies CASSLPYNEQFF. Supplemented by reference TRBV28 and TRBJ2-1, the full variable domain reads DVKVTQSSRYLVKRTGEKVFLECVQDMDHENMFWYRQDPGLGLRLIYFSYDVKMKEKGDIPEGYSVSREKKERFSLILESASTNQTSMYLCASSLPYNEQFFGPGTRLTVL.

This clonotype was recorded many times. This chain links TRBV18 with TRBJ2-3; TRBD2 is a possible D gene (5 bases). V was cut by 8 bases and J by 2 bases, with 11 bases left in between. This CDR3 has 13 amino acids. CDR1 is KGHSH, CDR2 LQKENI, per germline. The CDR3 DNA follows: TGTGCCAGCGGGGAGCTGAACACAGATACGCAGTATTTT. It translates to CASGELNTDTQYF.